The clone carrying this TCR beta chain was detected once. The data are from a study of blood T cell repertoires in COVID-19. Germline CDR1 is SGHRS and CDR2 is YFSETQ. V dropped 2 bases and J dropped 0; count of bases not matched to a gene: 1. The CDR3 has 14 residues. The data were produced by immunoSEQ multiplex PCR, yet TCRdb's version contains in-frame clones alone and is incomplete. This sample has 300,000 to 400,000 clones; about 88% occur once, and the top ten carry about 7.1%. This TCR was sampled from a woman aged 60-75 years with COVID-19, enrolled during active disease. The chain joins TRBV5-1 to TRBJ1-1; 7 nucleotides match TRBD1. Sequences were obtained from peripheral blood. CDR3: CASSFTGVNTEAFF. The CDR3, as DNA: TGCGCCAGCAGCTTCACAGGGGTGAACACTGAAGCTTTCTTT. The variable domain in full, with the rest retrieved from reference TRBV5-1 and TRBJ1-1, is KAGVTQTPRYLIKTRGQQVTLSCSPISGHRSVSWYQQTPGQGLQFLFEYFSETQRNKGNFPGRFSGRQFSNSRSEMNVSTLELGDSALYLCASSFTGVNTEAFFGQGTRLTVV.